These 3 T cell receptor beta chains were all obtained from the same sample, sequenced in a study of blood T cell repertoires in COVID-19. Produced via immunoSEQ multiplex PCR; TCRdb's table is partial and in-frame only. In the table there are approximately 200,000 clones, around 89% of which are singletons. Sequencing used PBMCs or T cells enriched from blood (not recorded which). All receptors come from a young man who had recovered from COVID-19.

The chain joins TRBV24-1 to TRBJ2-1, with TRBD2 identical over 13 bases. The germline V gene encodes CDR1 KGHDR and CDR2 SFDVKD. Unmatched junction bases numbered 9, after V lost 3 bases and J lost 5 bases. The CDR3 extends over 18 amino acids. In DNA, the CDR3 is TGTGCCACCAGTGATGTCGGGACTAGCGGGATTTCCGACAATGAGCAGTTCTTC. This gives the protein CATSDVGTSGISDNEQFF.

This chain connects TRBV4-1 to TRBJ1-4; 7 nucleotides agree with TRBD1. CDR1 is MGHRA, CDR2 YSYEKL, per germline. The CDR3 extends over 15 amino acids. J lost 3 bases, V lost 2 bases, and 3 bases had no gene match. The CDR3 bases are TGCGCCAGCAGCCAAAGAACAGGGGCTAATGAAAAACTGTTTTTT. Translated, it gives CASSQRTGANEKLFF.

The chain links TRBV6-5 to TRBJ1-5; TRBD1 agrees at 7 bases. CDR1 and CDR2 (germline): MNHEY, SVGAGI. The ends lost 6 bases at V and 9 bases at J; junction bases unmatched: 14. CDR3 length equals 15 residues. DNA for the CDR3: TGTGCCAGCAGAGATCTAGACAGGGTTCAGGGGCCCCAGCATTTT. Amino acids: CASRDLDRVQGPQHF.